Reported below is one T cell receptor beta chain. No antigen is known for it. The sample belongs to a study of cytomegalovirus exposure and HLA in healthy donors. In the study overall: Among the approximately 380 donors who were genotyped, approximately 84% fell in the genetic ancestry cluster that is associated with self-reported Caucasian donors.

The V end lost 4 bases, the J end lost 3 bases, and 14 bases lay between the germline ends. This CDR3 is 15 amino acids long. Germline CDR1 PRHDT, CDR2 FYEKMQ (reference sequence). Whole-study results and caveats: Altogether, about 160 TCR beta chains were recorded as cytomegalovirus-associated. A later analysis found that most CMV-associated TCR beta chains appeared HLA-restricted.

The PCR used 60 Vbeta and 13 Jbeta primers. Sequencing was performed with immunoSEQ multiplex PCR; in TCRdb, only in-frame clones are kept and a portion is missing. The sample yields over 150,000 clones, roughly 80% seen once. The clonotype originates from a male donor in good health and CMV-seronegative. This chain joins TRBV13 and TRBJ2-3; D uncertain. The material sequenced was PBMCs. CDR3 in amino acids: CASSSRGQLTDTQYF. The CDR3 DNA follows: TGTGCCAGCAGCTCCAGAGGTCAGTTGACAGATACGCAGTATTTT.